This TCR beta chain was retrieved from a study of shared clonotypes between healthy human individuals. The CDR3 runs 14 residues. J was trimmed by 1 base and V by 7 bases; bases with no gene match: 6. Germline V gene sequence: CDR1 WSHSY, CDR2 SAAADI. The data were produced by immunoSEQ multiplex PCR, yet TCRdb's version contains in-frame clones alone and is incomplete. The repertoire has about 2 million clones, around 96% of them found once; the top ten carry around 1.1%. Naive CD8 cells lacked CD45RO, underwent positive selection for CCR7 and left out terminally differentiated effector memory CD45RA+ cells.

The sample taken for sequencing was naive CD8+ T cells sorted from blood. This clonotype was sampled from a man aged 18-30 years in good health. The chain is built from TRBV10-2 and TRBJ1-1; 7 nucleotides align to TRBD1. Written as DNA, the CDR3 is TGCGCCAGCAACTTAGGGGGCGGGAACACTGAAGCTTTCTTT. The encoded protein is CASNLGGGNTEAFF.